Below, 15 T cell receptor beta chains from the same sample are listed, as sequenced in a study of cytomegalovirus exposure and HLA in healthy donors. The PCR had 60 Vbeta and 13 Jbeta primers. TCRdb keeps only in-frame clones here, not all; method: immunoSEQ multiplex PCR. The sample has 140,000 to 150,000 clones; around 75% are singletons. The sample comprised PBMCs. The receptors stem from a woman aged 30 to 39 in good health and CMV-seronegative.

V gene TRBV5-1 combines with J gene TRBJ2-1; 8 nucleotides align to TRBD2. V lost 0 bases, J lost 8 bases, and 19 bases stayed unmatched. The V gene's germline CDR1 is SGHRS and CDR2 YFSETQ. The CDR3 has 19 amino acids. The DNA for the CDR3 is TGCGCCAGCAGCTTGGATGGGGGACCGGGACTAGTCGGTCTCCATGAGCAGTTCTTC. Its protein product is CASSLDGGPGLVGLHEQFF. Full variable domain (rest looked up from reference TRBV5-1 and TRBJ2-1): KAGVTQTPRYLIKTRGQQVTLSCSPISGHRSVSWYQQTPGQGLQFLFEYFSETQRNKGNFPGRFSGRQFSNSRSEMNVSTLELGDSALYLCASSLDGGPGLVGLHEQFFGPGTRLTVL.

The chain uses TRBV7-9 and TRBJ2-5, with D perhaps matching TRBD1 (7 bases). The CDR3 covers 15 residues. Germline loops: CDR1 SEHNR, CDR2 FQNEAQ (reference sequence). The V end lost 0 bases, the J end lost 5 bases, and 13 bases lay between the germline ends. As DNA, the CDR3 is TGTGCCAGCAGCTTAGCGAGGACAGGAGGGGAGACCCAGTACTTC. This encodes CASSLARTGGETQYF.

The chain employs TRBV10-2 and TRBJ1-3, with D uncertain. The CDR3 has 14 amino acids. Germline V gives CDR1 WSHSY, CDR2 SAAADI. The V and J ends lost 6 bases and 0 bases respectively, with 9 bases between them. Here the CDR3 reads CASRGRDSGNTIYF. In DNA, the CDR3 is TGCGCCAGCAGGGGGAGGGACTCTGGAAACACCATATATTTT.

This clone was observed a single time. This chain links TRBV19 with TRBJ2-5; perhaps TRBD2 as D (7 bases). Germline V gives CDR1 LNHDA, CDR2 SQIVND (reference sequence). This CDR3 is built from 17 residues. Trimming left V 5 bases short and J 5 bases short, with 24 bases between. The CDR3 region is CASSVRREAGVQETQYF. The CDR3 nucleotides are TGTGCCAGTAGTGTTAGACGGGAGGCAGGGGTACAGGAGACCCAGTACTTC.

The genes are TRBV11-3 and TRBJ2-2; tentative D call: TRBD1 (5 bases). Germline values: CDR1 SGHNT, CDR2 YENEEA. This CDR3 region has 15 residues. Trimming removed 5 bases from V and 7 bases from J, with 17 bases in between. The CDR3, as DNA: TGTGCCAGCAGCGATTGGGCGGAAAGGGGCGGGGAGCTGTTTTTT. Its protein is CASSDWAERGGELFF.

The chain links TRBV11-2 to TRBJ2-1; the match to TRBD2 covers 12 bases. CDR1 and CDR2 (germline): SGHAT, FQNNGV. The CDR3 covers 16 residues. Germline trimming cut 5 bases from V and 6 bases from J; bases unmatched to any gene: 8. The CDR3 DNA reads as TGTGCCAGCAGCCGCCAACTAGCGGGAGGACGCAATGAGCAGTTCTTC. As protein: CASSRQLAGGRNEQFF.

The rearrangement links TRBV6-1 to TRBJ1-5, with TRBD1 identical over 7 bases. This CDR3 has 16 residues. J lost 2 bases, V lost 2 bases, and 6 bases had no gene match. Germline lookup yields CDR1 MNHNS and CDR2 SASEGT. CDR3 DNA sequence: TGTGCCAGCAGTGAATTTCGACAGGGCGGCAATCAGCCCCAGCATTTT. Its protein product is CASSEFRQGGNQPQHF.

The chain links TRBV9 to TRBJ2-2, with 8 bases identical to TRBD2. V lost 1 base and J lost 6; bases outside the gene matches: 8. The CDR3 contains 16 residues. The germline V gene encodes CDR1 SGDLS and CDR2 YYNGEE. The CDR3 DNA reads TGTGCCAGCAGCGTAATGGGCGGGGGGACCTCCGGGGAGCTGTTTTTT. This encodes CASSVMGGGTSGELFF.

The chain employs TRBV9 and TRBJ1-4; 12 bases map to TRBD1. The V gene end was trimmed by 0 bases and the J gene end by 7 bases; junction bases not matched to a gene: 7. CDR1 and CDR2 from the germline V gene are SGDLS and YYNGEE. This CDR3 has 17 amino acids. The CDR3 DNA reads TGTGCCAGCAGCGTAGGTGGGACAGGGGGCATAAGTGAAAAACTGTTTTTT. It encodes CASSVGGTGGISEKLFF.

This chain connects TRBV7-6 to TRBJ2-3, with 8 bases fitting TRBD2. The CDR3 runs 14 residues. The trim removed 10 bases at V and 4 bases at J, leaving 10 bases unmatched. Germline V CDR1 and CDR2: SGHVS, FNYEAQ. CDR3 residues: CATTGGGFADTQYF. CDR3 nucleotides: TGTGCCACCACCGGGGGGGGGTTTGCAGATACGCAGTATTTT.

The table lists this clone with a few counts. The J gene is TRBJ2-7, the V gene TRBV5-4; a possible D gene is TRBD2 (5 bases). V shed 4 bases and J shed 7 bases, with 12 bases lying between them. Germline assignment: CDR1 SGHNT and CDR2 YYREEE (reference sequence). The CDR3 has 12 residues. The CDR3 DNA is TGTGCCAGCAGCCCACGACCGGGAGAGCAGTACTTC. Translating gives CASSPRPGEQYF.

The CDR3 DNA reads TGTGCCAGCAGTGTCAGGGTTTCTGGAAACACCATATATTTT. Protein: CASSVRVSGNTIYF. V gene TRBV9 combines with J gene TRBJ1-3, with a possible D match to TRBD1 (5 bases). This CDR3 spans 14 amino acids. The germline V and J ends were trimmed by 5 bases and 1 base, with 10 bases remaining between them. Germline V lookup: CDR1 SGDLS, CDR2 YYNGEE.

The rearrangement uses TRBV7-6 and TRBJ2-7; D is unclear. Trimming removed 5 bases at V and 5 bases at J, with 16 bases between. Germline V lookup: CDR1 SGHVS, CDR2 FNYEAQ. This CDR3 contains 14 residues. For the CDR3, the DNA is TGTGCCAGCAGCCCGTCCCCACGGAGCCACGAGCAGTACTTC. Translated, it gives CASSPSPRSHEQYF.

The chain combines TRBV7-2 with TRBJ1-5; 8 nucleotides match TRBD1. The germline gives CDR1 SGHTA, CDR2 FQGNSA. CDR3 length: 15 residues. V lost 5 bases, J lost 2 bases, and 5 bases stayed unmatched. DNA of the CDR3: TGTGCCAGCAGCCCACCAGGGGGCGGCAATCAGCCCCAGCATTTT. It is translated as CASSPPGGGNQPQHF.

This clone appeared a single time. The chain joins TRBV27 to TRBJ2-6; no definite D call. V lost 4 bases to trimming and J lost 0 bases, with 10 bases between them. CDR3 length: 16 residues. CDR1 and CDR2 (germline): MNHEY, SMNVEV (reference sequence). The CDR3, as DNA: TGTGCCAGCAGTTCTCCTCTAAGCTCTGGGGCCAACGTCCTGACTTTC. This encodes CASSSPLSSGANVLTF.